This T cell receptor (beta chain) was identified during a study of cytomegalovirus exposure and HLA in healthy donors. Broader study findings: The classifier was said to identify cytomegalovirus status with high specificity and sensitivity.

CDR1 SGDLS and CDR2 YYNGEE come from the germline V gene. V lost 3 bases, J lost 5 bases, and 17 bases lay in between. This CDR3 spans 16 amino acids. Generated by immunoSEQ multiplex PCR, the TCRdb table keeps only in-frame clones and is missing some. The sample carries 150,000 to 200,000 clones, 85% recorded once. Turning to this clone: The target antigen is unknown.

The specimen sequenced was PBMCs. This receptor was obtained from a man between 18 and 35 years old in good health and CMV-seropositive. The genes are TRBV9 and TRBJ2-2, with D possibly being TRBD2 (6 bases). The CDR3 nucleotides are TGTGCCAGCAGCGCCCTGGGGGGAAGACGGACCGGGGAGCTGTTTTTT. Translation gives CASSALGGRRTGELFF.